A single sample gave rise to the 17 T cell receptor beta chains below, sequenced in a study of tumor-infiltrating lymphocytes in primary liver carcinoma. Making TCR beta cDNA involved around 510 ng total RNA and a constant-region primer. For TCR beta, libraries were produced by three nested multiplex PCR rounds using slightly modified ARM-PCR. The opening two PCR rounds, around 11 cycles each, paired TRBV1-TRBV30 forward primers with a C-beta reverse primer. TCRdb passed the multiplex PCR reads through MiXCR, listing each CDR3 protein once. This sample carries 110,000 or so distinct CDR3 sequences, around 83% of them seen once, and the ten largest clones take about 20%. Bulk tissue was left unsorted, and RNA and DNA were co-extracted from about 20-30 mg of it. The sequencing sample was made of liver tumor tissue from sampling region 3. Subset indicated: tumor region T3, left-lateral pole. The origin of the receptors is a man in his forties with primary liver carcinoma and hepatitis B virus infection.

This clonotype was counted once. The chain combines TRBV29-1 with TRBJ2-5, with 7 positions matching TRBD1. The CDR3 sequence is 15 residues long. Losses at the gene ends were 4 bases for V and 5 bases for J; bases not matched to a gene: 13. Germline values: CDR1 SQVTM, CDR2 ANQGSEA. The CDR3 is CSVGWTGPLRETQYF. The CDR3, as DNA: TGCAGCGTTGGGTGGACAGGACCTCTGAGGGAGACCCAGTACTTC.

This chain connects TRBV12-3 or TRBV12-4 to TRBJ2-5, with D possibly matching TRBD2 (6 bases). CDR3 length: 15 residues. The germline V and J ends were trimmed by 10 bases and 0 bases, with 18 bases remaining between them. In DNA, the CDR3 is TGTGCCATATCTAACGGAGGGGTCAACCAAGAGACCCAGTACTTC. Its translation: CAISNGGVNQETQYF.

About this clonotype itself: Compared with germline, one end of the junction differs, possibly owing to a read error. The V and J genes are TRBV4-1 and TRBJ2-2; tentative D call: TRBD2 (5 bases). Germline V gene lookup returns CDR1 MGHRA and CDR2 YSYEKL. The CDR3 extends over 16 amino acids. In DNA form, the CDR3 reads TGCACCAGCAGCCAAGGAGCGACAAGGAACACCGGGGAGCAGTTTTTT. Protein sequence: CTSSQGATRNTGEQFF.

This sequence joins TRBV6-5 and TRBJ2-2, with D possibly being TRBD2 (5 bases). Germline CDR1 reads MNHEY; CDR2 reads SVGAGI. Trimming cost V 9 bases and J 5 bases, with 16 bases left between them. The CDR3 covers 14 residues. CDR3 bases: TGTGCCAGTACATTAGCGAGTCCTACCGGGGAGCTGTTTTTT. Translation: CASTLASPTGELFF.

Note on this clonotype: One end of the junction is discordant with germline, which a read error may explain. The chain has TRBV12-3 or TRBV12-4 and TRBJ2-3, with D perhaps given as TRBD1 or TRBD2 (5 bases each). The CDR3 length is 13 residues. CDR3 sequence reads: CVGSSRGTVTQYF. CDR3 in DNA: TGTGTCGGCAGTTCGAGGGGCACAGTTACGCAGTATTTT.

To note about this clonotype: The conserved final phenylalanine or tryptophan is absent from the CDR3, which likely points to a read error. The J gene is TRBJ2-1, the V gene TRBV11-1; D possibly matches TRBD1 or TRBD2 (5 bases each). The length of the CDR3 is 15 residues. V lost 3 bases and J 5 bases, leaving 14 bases between the germline ends. Germline V CDR1 and CDR2: SGHAT, FQDESV (reference sequence). CDR3 residues: CASSFQGPLDNEQFI. CDR3 DNA: TGTGCCAGCAGCTTCCAGGGACCACTGGACAATGAGCAGTTCATA.

The chain joins TRBV12-3 or TRBV12-4 to TRBJ2-1, with D tentatively TRBD1 (6 bases). Trimming cost V 5 bases and J 6 bases, with 11 bases left between them. This CDR3 spans 13 amino acids. The CDR3 loop reads CASSPGQINEQFF. In nucleotides, the CDR3 is TGTGCCAGCAGTCCCGGACAGATCAATGAGCAGTTCTTC.

By share, this clonotype ranks as medium-sized. This chain uses TRBV29-1 with TRBJ1-1; D is uncertain. In germline, CDR1 is SQVTM, CDR2 ANQGSEA. V was shortened by 6 bases and J by 3 bases, with 5 bases between the two germline ends. The CDR3 sequence is 10 residues long. CDR3 in amino acids: CSVLDTEAFF. CDR3 nucleotides: TGCAGCGTACTTGACACTGAAGCTTTCTTT.

A remark on this clonotype: An end of the junction differs from the germline gene, which may be a read error. The chain links TRBV30 to TRBJ2-5, with D possibly matching TRBD2 (5 bases). The J call is uncertain, as TRBJ2-1 better fits the DNA end. The CDR3 length is 19 residues. Per the germline V gene, CDR1 is GTSNPN and CDR2 is SVGIG (reference sequence). The DNA of the CDR3 is TGTGCCTGGGGTGTAGGAATGGGCGGGTTTGGCAGGTCCTACAAAAAGCAGTTCTTC. This gives the protein CAWGVGMGGFGRSYKKQFF.

Remarks on this clonotype: Without the conserved terminal phenylalanine or tryptophan, this CDR3 likely stems from a read error. The chain is built from TRBV7-8 and TRBJ2-3; D unresolved. V was trimmed by 0 bases and J by 6 bases, leaving 1 base between them. Per the germline V gene, CDR1 is SGHVS and CDR2 is FQNEAQ. This CDR3 has 11 amino acids. CDR3 residues: CASSLADTQYL. The CDR3 DNA follows: TGTGCCAGCAGCTTAGCTGATACGCAGTATTTA.

A note on this clonotype: Sequence at one end of the junction differs from germline and may be a read error. The chain is built from TRBV11-1 and TRBJ2-4, with TRBD2 identical over 8 bases. CDR3 length: 17 amino acids. Germline values: CDR1 SGHAT, CDR2 FQDESV (reference sequence). As DNA, the CDR3 is TGTGCCAGCGGCTTTCCCGGGACTAGTGGGACCAAAAACACTCAGTACTTT. Translated: CASGFPGTSGTKNTQYF.

The J gene is TRBJ2-1, the V gene TRBV4-1; 10 positions match TRBD2. Per the germline V gene, CDR1 is MGHRA and CDR2 is YSYEKL. V shed 4 bases and J 8 bases; nucleotides not matched to a gene: 14. This CDR3 has 17 residues. This chain's CDR3 is CASSPLISSGSGYEQFF. The CDR3 nucleotides read TGCGCCAGCAGCCCTCTGATATCTAGCGGGAGCGGATATGAGCAGTTCTTC.

Remarks on this clonotype: One junction end does not reproduce the germline sequence, and a read error may be involved. The V gene is TRBV11-2, the J gene TRBJ2-1, with a weak D call TRBD2 (6 bases). The CDR3 loop spans 15 amino acids. CDR1 is SGHAT, CDR2 FQNNGV, per germline. CDR3 bases: TGTGCCAGCATCTTAGGGTCAGGTGGGGGGTATGAGCAGATCTTC. This translates into CASILGSGGGYEQIF.

As concerns this clonotype: The CDR3 end shows no conserved phenylalanine or tryptophan, and so a read error is likely. The chain recombines TRBV10-2 with TRBJ1-5; D unclear. Germline lookup yields CDR1 WSHSY and CDR2 SAAADI. This CDR3 has 13 amino acids. V was trimmed by 4 bases and J by 7 bases, leaving 11 bases between them. The CDR3 protein is CASSVEGTQPQHL. The CDR3 DNA sequence: TGCGCCAGCAGTGTGGAGGGAACGCAGCCCCAGCATTTA.

For this clonotype: An end of the junction differs from the germline gene, which may be a read error. The rearrangement uses TRBV29-1 and TRBJ2-1, with 10 positions matching TRBD1. The length of the CDR3 is 14 residues. Germline V gives CDR1 SQVTM, CDR2 ANQGSEA. CDR3 bases: TGCAGCGGGATCGGGACAGGGGATGTCGGTGAGCATTTCTTC. It is translated as CSGIGTGDVGEHFF.

A single count supports this clonotype. This clone may be a read error of a much larger clone one base away. The V call is TRBV7-9, the J call TRBJ1-1; possibly TRBD1 for D (6 bases). Germline-derived CDR1 and CDR2 are SEHNR and FQNEAQ (reference sequence). There are 13 residues in the CDR3. Here the CDR3 DNA reads TGTGCCAGCAGCTCAGGCAGGGGCACTGAAACTTTCTTT. Its translation: CASSSGRGTETFF.

Comment on this clonotype: The junction and the germline gene differ at one end; a read error may be behind it. V usage is TRBV23-1 and J usage is TRBJ2-3, with TRBD2 identical over 13 bases. TRBV23-1 is placed among ORFs of uncertain function. The CDR3 totals 22 residues. As DNA, the CDR3 is TGCGCCAGCACTCAATCGACCCGACTAGCGGGAGGCAACCCCTTTAGCACAGATACGCAATATTTT. This codes for CASTQSTRLAGGNPFSTDTQYF.